This entry concerns a single T cell receptor beta chain. The CDR3 consists of 17 residues. CDR1 and CDR2 (germline): SEHNR, FQNEAQ (reference sequence). The V end lost 1 base, the J end lost 3 bases, and 18 bases lay between the germline ends. The sample originates from a study of CD8+ T cells in alopecia areata. Study summary: Patients received oral tofacitinib, 5 to 10 mg twice daily, for moderate-to-severe alopecia areata.

Investigators isolated RNA and reverse transcribed it into cDNA to act as the sequencing template. The data were produced by immunoSEQ multiplex PCR, yet TCRdb's version contains in-frame clones alone and is incomplete. The table lists 100,000 to 150,000 clones, around 60% of them singletons. As for treatment: oral pan-JAK inhibitor, 5-10 mg twice daily. Cell sorting was applied to PBMCs, and CD4+ and CD8+ T cells were collected. This TCR derives from a human donor with alopecia areata. The sequences come from CD4+ T cells sorted from blood, collected at week 4, from a patient treated with tofacitinib. The chain couples TRBV7-9 to TRBJ1-1; D perhaps matches TRBD1 (5 bases). CDR3 sequence reads: CASSLGGGAGYDTEAFF. CDR3 DNA: TGTGCCAGCAGCTTAGGTGGGGGAGCGGGGTACGACACTGAAGCTTTCTTT.